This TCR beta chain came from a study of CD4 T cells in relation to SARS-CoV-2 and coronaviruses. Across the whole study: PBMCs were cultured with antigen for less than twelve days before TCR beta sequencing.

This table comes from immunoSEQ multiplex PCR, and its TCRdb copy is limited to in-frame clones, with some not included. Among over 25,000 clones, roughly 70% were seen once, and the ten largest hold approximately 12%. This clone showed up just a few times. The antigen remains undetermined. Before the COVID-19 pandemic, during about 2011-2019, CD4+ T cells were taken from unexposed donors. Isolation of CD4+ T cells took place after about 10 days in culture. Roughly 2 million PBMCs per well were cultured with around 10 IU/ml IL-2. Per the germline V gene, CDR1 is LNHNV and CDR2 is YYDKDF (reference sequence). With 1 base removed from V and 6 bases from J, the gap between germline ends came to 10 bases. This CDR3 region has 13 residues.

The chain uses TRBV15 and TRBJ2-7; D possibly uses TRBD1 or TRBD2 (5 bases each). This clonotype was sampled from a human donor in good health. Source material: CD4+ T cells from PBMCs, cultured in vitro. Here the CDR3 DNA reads TGTGCCACCAGCAGAGTAGGGACGCCCGAGCAGTACTTC. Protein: CATSRVGTPEQYF.